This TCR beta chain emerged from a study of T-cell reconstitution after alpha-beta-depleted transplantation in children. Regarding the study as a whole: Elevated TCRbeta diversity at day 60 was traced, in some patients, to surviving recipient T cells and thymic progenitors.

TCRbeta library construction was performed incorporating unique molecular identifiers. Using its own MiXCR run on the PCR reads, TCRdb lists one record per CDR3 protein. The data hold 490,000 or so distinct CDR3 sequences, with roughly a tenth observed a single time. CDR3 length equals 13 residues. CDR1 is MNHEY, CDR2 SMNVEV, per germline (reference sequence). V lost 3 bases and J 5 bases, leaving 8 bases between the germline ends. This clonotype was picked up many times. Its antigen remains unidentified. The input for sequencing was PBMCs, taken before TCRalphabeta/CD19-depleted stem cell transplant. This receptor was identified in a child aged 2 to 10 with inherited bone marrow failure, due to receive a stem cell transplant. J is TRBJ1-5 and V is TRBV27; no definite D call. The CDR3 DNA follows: TGTGCCAGCAGTTTGAGGACTGATCAGCCCCAGCATTTT. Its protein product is CASSLRTDQPQHF.